This section outlines one TCR beta chain sequence together with its context. Its antigen target is currently unknown. Base qualities are missing; no much larger clone stands one base away. Library creation used the immunoSEQ multiplex PCR assay. The immuneACCESS repertoire file appears here via TCRdb, limited to in-frame rearrangements. These files lack a portion of the clones; in checked studies, under half of the deficit traces to unresolved V genes, and the cause of the others is not known. For this sample the table gives 170,000 or so clones, of which roughly 91% were detected only once. The ten largest clones take up more than 1.2% of the sample. These data come from a study of control samples from healthy donors and cancer patients (dated by TCRdb to about 2020). V loses 4 bases at its end and J loses 7 bases; junction bases beyond the gene matches: 14. CDR1 SGHRS and CDR2 YFSETQ are derived from the germline V gene. From its cysteine to its phenylalanine, the CDR3 spans 18 amino acids. The read is trimmed to its CDR3 DNA, 54 bases read in frame from base 1.

The sequence links TRBV5-1 to TRBJ2-2, and 12 junctional nucleotides match TRBD1. This receptor was obtained from a man between 18 and 29 years old in good health. Sequences were obtained from blood. CDR3 reads: CASSPLVPGQGADGELFF. In nucleotides, the sequence is TGCGCCAGCAGCCCCCTAGTCCCGGGACAGGGGGCCGACGGGGAGCTGTTTTTT.